This T cell receptor (beta chain) was profiled in a study of CD8 T cells in ankylosing spondylitis. This clonotype has just a few counts. The germline gives CDR1 MNHEY, CDR2 SVGEGT. This CDR3 spans 14 amino acids. Losses at the gene ends were 7 bases for V and 0 bases for J; bases not matched to a gene: 4. Using quantitative 5'-RACE with molecular barcodes, the authors made TCR beta libraries. MiXCR, applied by TCRdb to the 5' RACE reads, yields one record per CDR3 protein. The table records under 150,000 distinct CDR3 sequences, roughly 8.8% of them present only once. The TCR sequence derives from a male donor with ankylosing spondylitis or in good health (not recorded which). Material: blood, either unsorted or a sorted T cell fraction (not recorded which). The gene calls are TRBV6-2 or TRBV6-3 and TRBJ2-7; 9 nucleotides match TRBD2. CDR3 sequence: CASISSGSSYEQYF. DNA for the CDR3: TGTGCCAGCATTAGTAGCGGGAGCTCCTACGAGCAGTACTTC.